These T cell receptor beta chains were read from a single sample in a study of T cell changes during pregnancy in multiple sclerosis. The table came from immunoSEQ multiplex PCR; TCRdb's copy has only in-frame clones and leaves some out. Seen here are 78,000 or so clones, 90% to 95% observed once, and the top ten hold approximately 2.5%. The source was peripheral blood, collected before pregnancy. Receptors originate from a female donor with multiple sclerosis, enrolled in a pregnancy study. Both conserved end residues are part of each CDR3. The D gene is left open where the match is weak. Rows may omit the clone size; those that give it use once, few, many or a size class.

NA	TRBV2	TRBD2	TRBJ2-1	TGTGCCAGCAGTGAAGGTAGCGGGAGGGCCCATGAGCAGTTCTTC	CASSEGSGRAHEQFF
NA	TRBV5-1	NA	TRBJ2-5	TGCGCCAGCAGCTTGTACCCTGCGGAGACCCAGTACTTC	CASSLYPAETQYF
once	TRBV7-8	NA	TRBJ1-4	TGTGCCAGCAGCGAAACGTCGCGGGGGTTTGAAAAACTGTTTTTT	CASSETSRGFEKLFF
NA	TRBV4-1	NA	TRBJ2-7	TGCGCCAGCAGCCAAGTCATTACAGGGATCTACGAGCAGTACTTC	CASSQVITGIYEQYF
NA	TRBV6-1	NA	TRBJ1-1	TGTGCCAGCAGTGACAGATGGGGGGGGACGACTGAAGCTTTCTTT	CASSDRWGGTTEAFF
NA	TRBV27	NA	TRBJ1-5	TGTGCCAGCAGGTGGACGGAGGTAGGGCCCCAGCATTTT	CASRWTEVGPQHF
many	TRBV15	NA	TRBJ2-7	TGTGCCACCAGCACTAGAATCACTGGGAGGGAGCAGTACTTC	CATSTRITGREQYF
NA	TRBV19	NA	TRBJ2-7	TGTGCCAGTAGTATTTCTTGGGACACCTCCTACGAGCAGTACTTC	CASSISWDTSYEQYF
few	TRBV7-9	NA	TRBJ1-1	TGTGCCAGCAGCTTTAGAACAGGCTTGAACACTGAAGCTTTCTTT	CASSFRTGLNTEAFF
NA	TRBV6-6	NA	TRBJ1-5	TGTGCCAGCAGTTACTCAGGGGATCAGCCCCAGCATTTT	CASSYSGDQPQHF
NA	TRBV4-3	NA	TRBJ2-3	TGCGCCAGCAGCCAAGAGACACGACCCTCCGATACGCAGTATTTT	CASSQETRPSDTQYF
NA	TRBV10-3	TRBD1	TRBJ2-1	TGTGCCATCGATGACAGGGGATTGGGCAATGAGCAGTTCTTC	CAIDDRGLGNEQFF
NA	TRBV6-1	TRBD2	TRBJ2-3	TGTGCCAGCAGTGAATCTAGCGGGAAGACAGATACGCAGTATTTT	CASSESSGKTDTQYF
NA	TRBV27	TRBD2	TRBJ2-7	TGTGCCAGCAGTTTATTAGCTAGCGGGAGCGACGAGCAGTACTTC	CASSLLASGSDEQYF
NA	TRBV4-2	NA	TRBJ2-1	TGTGCCAGCAGCCAGGCCGCAGACACCTACAATGAGCAGTTCTTC	CASSQAADTYNEQFF
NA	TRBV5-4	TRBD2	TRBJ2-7	TGTGCCAGCAGCTTGGCCCCAGGGACTACCTACGAGCAGTACTTC	CASSLAPGTTYEQYF
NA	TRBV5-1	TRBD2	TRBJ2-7	TGCGCCAGCACCTTAGCGGGATCCTCCTACGAGCAGTACTTC	CASTLAGSSYEQYF
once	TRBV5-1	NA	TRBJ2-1	TGCGCCAGCAGCTTGGAGCTAGCCCCTCGGGTGGATGAGCAGTTCTTC	CASSLELAPRVDEQFF